These 2 T cell receptor beta chains share one sample of origin, sequenced in a study of regulatory T cells in long-lasting Graves disease. Building of the TCR beta libraries involved iRepertoire HTBI primers and Arm-PCR of CDR3 regions. A single record per CDR3 protein comes from TCRdb applying MiXCR to the multiplex PCR reads. The data show over 350,000 distinct CDR3 sequences, 15% seen once. Time point defined: newly diagnosed GD, antithyroid drugs for less than 3 months. Generation of the TCR library employed RNA extracted from PBMCs. These records were also assigned to another study, of T cells in Graves' hyperthyroidism and ophthalmopathy.

The sequencing used peripheral blood mononuclear cells (PBMCs), collected at new diagnosis, from a patient treated with antithyroid drugs. These receptors originate from a woman aged 40 to 49 with Graves disease.

This chain links TRBV3-1 with TRBJ2-5; D is perhaps TRBD1 or TRBD2 (5 bases each). CDR3 length equals 18 residues. Germline-derived CDR1 and CDR2 are LGHDT and YNNKEL (reference sequence). V lost 0 bases, J lost 5 bases, and 22 bases lay in between. CDR3 in amino acids: CASSQDPSRADGAETQYF. CDR3 nucleotides: TGTGCCAGCAGCCAAGATCCTTCTCGGGCCGACGGGGCTGAGACCCAGTACTTC.

This clonotype has only a few counts. The V call is TRBV19, the J call TRBJ2-4; D is unresolved. CDR1 and CDR2 from the germline V gene are LNHDA and SQIVND (reference sequence). This CDR3 has 13 residues. Trimming cost V 3 bases and J 9 bases, with 12 bases left between them. The CDR3 loop is CASSIDGNAIQYF. CDR3 DNA: TGTGCCAGTAGTATCGATGGGAATGCCATTCAGTACTTC.